The subject of this entry is one T cell receptor beta chain. Germline lookup yields CDR1 SGHTA and CDR2 FQGNSA. The CDR3 runs to 15 residues. V shed 2 bases and J shed 8 bases, with 18 bases lying between them. These data come from a study of blood T cell repertoires in COVID-19. Background on the study: PBMCs, B-cell-depleted T cells, or T cells provided the cDNA or gDNA that made up the material.

As processed by the authors: Amplification of reference gene primers provided the estimated nucleated cell counts. Using immunoSEQ multiplex PCR, the repertoire was profiled, and TCRdb retains in-frame clones only, with some absent. That table is the source of V, J and clone size, and D and trimming were worked out from the DNA. The table shows 200,000 to 300,000 clones, with 75% to 90% occurring only once. The sequencing input was peripheral blood. This chain joins TRBV7-2 and TRBJ1-1; maybe TRBD1 (5 bases). The TCR originated in a woman in her 30s who had recovered from COVID-19. CDR3 DNA sequence: TGTGCCAGCAGCTTACCTGGGGCTGTGGGGTCAGAAGCTTTCTTT. Encoded protein: CASSLPGAVGSEAFF.